This TCR beta chain was documented in a study of T cell changes during pregnancy in multiple sclerosis. Per germline, CDR1 SGHDN and CDR2 FVKESK. V was shortened by 4 bases and J by 4 bases, with 13 bases between the two germline ends. The CDR3 is 14 residues long. The method was immunoSEQ multiplex PCR; TCRdb's version includes in-frame clones alone and lacks a portion of them. The table records around 77,000 clones, 91% of them present only once. The chain couples TRBV14 to TRBJ2-5; tentative D call: TRBD1 (6 bases). The receptor comes from a female donor in good health, enrolled as a control in a pregnancy study. Sequences were derived from peripheral blood, sampled in the third trimester of pregnancy. This CDR3 is CASSPRQDGETQYF. Here the CDR3 DNA reads TGTGCCAGCAGCCCCCGACAGGACGGAGAGACCCAGTACTTC.